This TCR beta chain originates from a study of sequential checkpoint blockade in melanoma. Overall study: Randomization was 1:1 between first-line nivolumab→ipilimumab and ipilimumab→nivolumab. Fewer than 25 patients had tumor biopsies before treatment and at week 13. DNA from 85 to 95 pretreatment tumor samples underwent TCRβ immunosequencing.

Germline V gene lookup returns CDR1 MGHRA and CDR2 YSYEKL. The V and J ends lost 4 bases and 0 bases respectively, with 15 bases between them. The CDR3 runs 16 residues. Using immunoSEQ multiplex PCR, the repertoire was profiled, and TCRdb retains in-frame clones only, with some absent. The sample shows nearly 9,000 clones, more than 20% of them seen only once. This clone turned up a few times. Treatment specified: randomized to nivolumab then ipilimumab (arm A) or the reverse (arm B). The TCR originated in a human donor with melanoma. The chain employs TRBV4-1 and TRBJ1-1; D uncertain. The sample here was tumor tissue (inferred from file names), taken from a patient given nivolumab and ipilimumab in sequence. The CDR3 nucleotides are TGCGCCAGCAGCCTCCATCCCGGGAGGATGAACACTGAAGCTTTCTTT. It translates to CASSLHPGRMNTEAFF.